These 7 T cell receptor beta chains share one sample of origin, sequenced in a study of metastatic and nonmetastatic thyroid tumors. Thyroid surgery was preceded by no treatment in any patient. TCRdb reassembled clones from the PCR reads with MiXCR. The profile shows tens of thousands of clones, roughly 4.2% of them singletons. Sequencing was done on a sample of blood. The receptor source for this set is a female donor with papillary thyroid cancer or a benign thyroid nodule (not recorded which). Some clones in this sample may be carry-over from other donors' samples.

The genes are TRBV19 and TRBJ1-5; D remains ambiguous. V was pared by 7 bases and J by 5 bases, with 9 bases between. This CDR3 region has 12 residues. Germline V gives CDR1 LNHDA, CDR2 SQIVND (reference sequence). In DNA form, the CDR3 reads TGTGCCAGTATTATTCTTCATCAGCCCCAGCATTTT. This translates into CASIILHQPQHF.

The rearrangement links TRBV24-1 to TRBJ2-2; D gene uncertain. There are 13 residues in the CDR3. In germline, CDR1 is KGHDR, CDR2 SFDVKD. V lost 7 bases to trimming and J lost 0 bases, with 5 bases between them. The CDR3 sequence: CATRKPNTGELFF. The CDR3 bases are TGTGCCACCAGAAAACCGAACACCGGGGAGCTGTTTTTT.

The CDR3 region has the DNA TGTGCCAGCAGTCTACAGGGGGCGATTCACACTGAAGCTTTCTTT. It translates to CASSLQGAIHTEAFF. The V gene is TRBV27, the J gene TRBJ1-1; 9 bases are shared with TRBD1. The ends lost 5 bases at V and 3 bases at J; junction bases unmatched: 7. The CDR3 is 15 residues long. The V gene's germline CDR1 is MNHEY and CDR2 SMNVEV (reference sequence).

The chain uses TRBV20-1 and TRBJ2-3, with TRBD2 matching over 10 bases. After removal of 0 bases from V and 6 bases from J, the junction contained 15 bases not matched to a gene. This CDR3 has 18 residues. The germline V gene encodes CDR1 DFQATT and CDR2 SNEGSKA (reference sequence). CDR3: CSARDLRLAGAMVDTQYF. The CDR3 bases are TGCAGTGCTAGAGATCTCCGGCTAGCGGGAGCGATGGTTGATACGCAGTATTTT.

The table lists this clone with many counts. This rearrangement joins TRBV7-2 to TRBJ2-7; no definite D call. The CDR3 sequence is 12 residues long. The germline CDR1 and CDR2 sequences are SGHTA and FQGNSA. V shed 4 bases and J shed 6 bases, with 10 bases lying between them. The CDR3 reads CASSSAGREQYF. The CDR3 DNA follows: TGTGCCAGCAGCTCGGCCGGACGCGAGCAGTACTTC. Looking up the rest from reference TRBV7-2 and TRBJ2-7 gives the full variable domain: GAGVSQSPSNKVTEKGKDVELRCDPISGHTALYWYRQSLGQGLEFLIYFQGNSAPDKSGLPSDRFSAERTGGSVSTLTIQRTQQEDSAVYLCASSSAGREQYFGPGTRLTVT.

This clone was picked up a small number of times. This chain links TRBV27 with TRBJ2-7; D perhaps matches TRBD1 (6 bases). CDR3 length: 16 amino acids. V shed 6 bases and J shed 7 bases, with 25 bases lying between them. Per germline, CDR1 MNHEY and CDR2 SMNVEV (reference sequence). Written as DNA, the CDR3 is TGTGCCAGCAGCTCCTCTATGGGGGACACTCCCTTGGAGCAGTACTTC. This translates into CASSSSMGDTPLEQYF.

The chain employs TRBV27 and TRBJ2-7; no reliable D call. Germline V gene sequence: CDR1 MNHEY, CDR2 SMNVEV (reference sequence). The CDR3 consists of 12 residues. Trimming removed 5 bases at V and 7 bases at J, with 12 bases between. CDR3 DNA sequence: TGTGCCAGCAGTCTCACATGGCGGGAGCAGTACTTC. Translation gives CASSLTWREQYF.